This T cell receptor (beta chain) originates from a study of blood T cell repertoires in COVID-19. Study information: Samples of COVID-19 (acute and convalescent) were obtained from the United States, Italy and Spain.

Germline CDR1 and CDR2: SGHDN and FVKESK. Trimming took off 3 bases at V and 0 bases at J, with 24 bases between the two ends. The CDR3 extends over 20 amino acids. TCRdb's copy holds only in-frame clones and misses some; the assay was immunoSEQ multiplex PCR. Counted here are approximately 45,000 clones, around 85% occurring once; the ten biggest clones make up approximately 15%. Sequenced input: peripheral blood. The V gene is TRBV14, the J gene TRBJ1-5; TRBD1 is a possible D gene (5 bases). This receptor was identified in a human donor in a cohort sampled during active COVID-19. The CDR3 loop is CASSHPSAGPPIYSNQPQHF. CDR3 coding DNA: TGTGCCAGCAGCCACCCCTCGGCGGGACCGCCGATTTATAGCAATCAGCCCCAGCATTTT.